These 12 T cell receptor beta chains were all obtained from the same sample, sequenced in a study of shared clonotypes between healthy human individuals. Assay: immunoSEQ multiplex PCR; the TCRdb copy retains only in-frame clones and omits some. The sample lists about 470,000 clones, 70% to 80% occurring once. Source material: PBMCs. These receptors originate from a middle-aged woman in good health. Some clones in this sample may be carry-over from other donors' samples.

The gene calls are TRBV7-2 and TRBJ2-1; D possibly corresponds to TRBD2 (6 bases). The V gene lost 4 bases and the J gene lost 4 bases, with 8 bases spanning the gap. This CDR3 comprises 13 residues. The V gene's germline CDR1 is SGHTA and CDR2 FQGNSA. CDR3 amino acids: CASSYGRYNEQFF. Here the CDR3 DNA reads TGTGCCAGCAGCTATGGGAGGTACAATGAGCAGTTCTTC.

V and J are TRBV10-3 and TRBJ1-2, with 8 bases lining up with TRBD1. V trimming: 8 bases; J trimming: 5 bases; junction bases outside the gene matches: 7. The CDR3 is made up of 13 amino acids. CDR1 and CDR2 (germline): ENHRY, SYGVKD. The CDR3 nucleotides read TGTGCCATCGGACAGGGCATAGAGTATGGCTACACCTTC. As protein: CAIGQGIEYGYTF.

This rearrangement joins TRBV19 to TRBJ2-3; 7 bases are shared with TRBD1. The junction had 5 bases not matched to a gene; V was cut back by 3 bases and J by 2 bases. The CDR3 sequence is 15 residues long. Looked up from germline, CDR1 is LNHDA and CDR2 is SQIVND (reference sequence). CDR3 region: CASSIDGTVTDTQYF. The CDR3 DNA reads as TGTGCCAGTAGTATCGATGGGACAGTCACAGATACGCAGTATTTT.

The gene calls are TRBV6-6 and TRBJ1-2, with unresolved D. The germline CDR1 and CDR2 sequences are MNHNY and SVGAGI (reference sequence). This CDR3 is 14 amino acids long. V lost 0 bases, J lost 3 bases, and 8 bases lay in between. As DNA, the CDR3 is TGTGCCAGCAGTTACTCGAGGATCGACTATGGCTACACCTTC. Translation: CASSYSRIDYGYTF.

V usage is TRBV5-1 and J usage is TRBJ1-4; unclear D gene. The V end was cut by 0 bases, the J end by 7 bases, with 10 bases between. The V gene's germline CDR1 is SGHRS and CDR2 YFSETQ. The CDR3 length is 14 residues. CDR3 bases: TGCGCCAGCAGCTTGGGGGTAGAGGGTGAAAAACTGTTTTTT. Translated: CASSLGVEGEKLFF.

This clone was seen at least ten times. The rearrangement uses TRBV7-9 and TRBJ1-4, with 7 bases identical to TRBD1. CDR1 is SEHNR and CDR2 is FQNEAQ in the germline V gene (reference sequence). This CDR3 is 16 amino acids long. The ends lost 2 bases at V and 10 bases at J; junction bases unmatched: 13. The CDR3: CASSLNTGARGGKLFF. Here the CDR3 DNA reads TGTGCCAGCAGCTTAAATACAGGGGCGAGAGGTGGAAAACTGTTTTTT.

This chain links TRBV21-1 with TRBJ2-7; the table's D call, TRBD1, has no DNA check behind it. TRBV21-1 is labeled a pseudogene. This CDR3 is built from 15 residues. Written as DNA, the CDR3 is TGTGCCAGCAGCGCCCGGGACAGGGCTCCCTACGAGCAGTACTTC. Translated, it gives CASSARDRAPYEQYF.

In its sample, this clone was seen a few times. V is TRBV6-1 and J is TRBJ2-2; 8 positions agree with TRBD1. The CDR3 is 15 amino acids. J was trimmed by 6 bases and V by 0 bases; bases with no gene match: 3. CDR1 is MNHNS and CDR2 is SASEGT in the germline V gene. The CDR3 spells CASSEAQGAPGELFF. The CDR3, as DNA: TGTGCCAGCAGTGAAGCGCAGGGGGCACCCGGGGAGCTGTTTTTT.

The chain combines TRBV9 with TRBJ1-4; D may be TRBD1 (6 bases). CDR1 SGDLS and CDR2 YYNGEE come from the germline V gene. Trimming stripped 4 bases from V and 5 bases from J, with 15 bases between. The CDR3 has 15 residues. The CDR3 region is CASSPEGGVNEKLFF. The CDR3 DNA reads as TGTGCCAGCAGCCCAGAAGGGGGTGTCAATGAAAAACTGTTTTTT.

In this sample, this clone turned up a few times. V is TRBV12-2 and J is TRBJ2-4; the listed D gene, TRBD2, was not tested against the DNA. TRBV12-2 is shown as a pseudogene. This CDR3 has 16 amino acids. The CDR3 coding sequence is TGTGCAAGTCGCTTACAGCGGGAGGGAGCCAAAAACATTCAGTACTTC. It translates to CASRLQREGAKNIQYF.

The rearrangement uses TRBV29-1 and TRBJ2-1, with TRBD2 matching 8 bases. The CDR3 totals 13 residues. CDR1 and CDR2 (germline): SQVTM, ANQGSEA. V lost 1 base and J lost 7; bases outside the gene matches: 3. CDR3 amino acids: CSVEGASGNEQFF. The CDR3 nucleotides are TGCAGCGTTGAAGGCGCTAGCGGGAATGAGCAGTTCTTC.

The chain combines TRBV6-1 with TRBJ1-1, with 11 nucleotides matching TRBD1. Trimming took 3 bases from V and 3 from J; bases not matched to a gene: 12. Germline V gives CDR1 MNHNS, CDR2 SASEGT. The CDR3 is made up of 18 amino acids. The CDR3, as DNA: TGTGCCAGCAGTGACCCCCGGGACAGGGGGTTTATCGACACTGAAGCTTTCTTT. It yields the protein CASSDPRDRGFIDTEAFF.